This T cell receptor beta chain was recovered during a study of T cell repertoires in cytomegalovirus infection. This clonotype was seen a handful of times. Its antigen is undetermined. TCRdb reanalysed the reads using MiXCR and keeps one entry per CDR3 protein. The table includes some 940,000 distinct CDR3 sequences, about 33% detected once. The receptor's source is a human donor in good health (CMV status not recorded). Some clones in this sample may be carry-over from other donors' samples. Sample: cultured CD8+ T cells from PBMCs, taken from culture after CMV antigen stimulation.

The CDR3 spells CASSQEGQALQETQYF. In DNA, the CDR3 is TGCGCCAGCAGCCAAGAGGGACAGGCTCTCCAAGAGACCCAGTACTTC. The chain links TRBV4-1 to TRBJ2-5; 8 nucleotides match TRBD1. Trimming at V came to 0 bases and at J to 1 base, leaving 4 bases not matched to a gene. Germline-derived CDR1 and CDR2 are MGHRA and YSYEKL. This CDR3 region has 16 residues.